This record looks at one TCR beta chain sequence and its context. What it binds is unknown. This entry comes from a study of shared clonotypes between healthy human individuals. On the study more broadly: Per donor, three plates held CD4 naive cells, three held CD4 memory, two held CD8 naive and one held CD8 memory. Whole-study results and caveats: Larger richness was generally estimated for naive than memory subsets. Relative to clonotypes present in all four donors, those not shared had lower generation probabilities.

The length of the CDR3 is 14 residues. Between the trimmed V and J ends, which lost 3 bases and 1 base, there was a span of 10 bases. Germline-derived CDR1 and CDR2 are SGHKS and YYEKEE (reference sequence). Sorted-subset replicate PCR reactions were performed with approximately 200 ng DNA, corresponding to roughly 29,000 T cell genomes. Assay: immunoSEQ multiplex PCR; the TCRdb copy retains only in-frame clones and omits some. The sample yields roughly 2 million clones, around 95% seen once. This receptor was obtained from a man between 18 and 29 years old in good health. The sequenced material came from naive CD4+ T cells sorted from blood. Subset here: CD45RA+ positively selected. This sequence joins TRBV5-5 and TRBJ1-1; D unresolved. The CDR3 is CASSYYQSNTEAFF. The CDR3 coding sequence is TGTGCCAGCAGCTACTACCAGTCGAACACTGAAGCTTTCTTT.